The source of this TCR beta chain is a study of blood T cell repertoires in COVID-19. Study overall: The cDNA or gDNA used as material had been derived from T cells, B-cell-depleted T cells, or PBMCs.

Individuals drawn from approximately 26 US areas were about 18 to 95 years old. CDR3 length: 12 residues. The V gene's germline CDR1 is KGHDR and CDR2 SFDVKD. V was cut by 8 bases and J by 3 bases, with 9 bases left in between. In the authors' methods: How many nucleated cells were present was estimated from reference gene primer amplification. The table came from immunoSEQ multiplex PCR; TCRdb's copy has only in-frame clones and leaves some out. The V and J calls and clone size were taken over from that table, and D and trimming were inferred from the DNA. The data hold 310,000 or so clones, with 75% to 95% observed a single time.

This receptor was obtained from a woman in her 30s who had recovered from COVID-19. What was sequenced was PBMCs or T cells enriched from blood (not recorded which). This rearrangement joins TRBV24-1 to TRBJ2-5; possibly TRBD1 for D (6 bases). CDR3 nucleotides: TGTGCCACCAAAGACAGGAAAGAGACCCAGTACTTC. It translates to CATKDRKETQYF.